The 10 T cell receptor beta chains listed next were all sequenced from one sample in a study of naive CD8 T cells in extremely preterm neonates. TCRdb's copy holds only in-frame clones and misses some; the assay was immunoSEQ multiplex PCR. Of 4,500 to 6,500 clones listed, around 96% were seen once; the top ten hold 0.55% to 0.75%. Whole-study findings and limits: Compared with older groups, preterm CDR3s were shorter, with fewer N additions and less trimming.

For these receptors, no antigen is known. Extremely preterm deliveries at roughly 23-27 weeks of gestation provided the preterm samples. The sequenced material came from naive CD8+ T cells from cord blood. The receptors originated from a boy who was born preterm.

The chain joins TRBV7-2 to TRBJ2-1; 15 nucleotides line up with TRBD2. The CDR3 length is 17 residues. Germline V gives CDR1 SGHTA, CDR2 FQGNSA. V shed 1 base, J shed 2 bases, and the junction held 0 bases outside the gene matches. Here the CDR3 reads CASSLGTSGRAYNEQFF. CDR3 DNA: TGTGCCAGCAGCTTAGGGACTAGCGGGAGGGCCTACAATGAGCAGTTCTTC.

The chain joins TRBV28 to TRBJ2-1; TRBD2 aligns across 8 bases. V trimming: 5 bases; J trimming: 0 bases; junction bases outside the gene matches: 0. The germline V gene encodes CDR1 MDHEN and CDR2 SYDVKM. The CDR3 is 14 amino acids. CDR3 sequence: CASSSGSSYNEQFF. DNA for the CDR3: TGTGCCAGCAGTAGCGGGAGCTCCTACAATGAGCAGTTCTTC.

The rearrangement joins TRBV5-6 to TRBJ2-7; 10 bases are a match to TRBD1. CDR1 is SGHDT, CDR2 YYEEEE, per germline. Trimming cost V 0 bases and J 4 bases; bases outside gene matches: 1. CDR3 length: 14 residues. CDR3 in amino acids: CASSLGTGGYEQYF. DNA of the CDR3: TGTGCCAGCAGCTTGGGGACAGGGGGTTACGAGCAGTACTTC.

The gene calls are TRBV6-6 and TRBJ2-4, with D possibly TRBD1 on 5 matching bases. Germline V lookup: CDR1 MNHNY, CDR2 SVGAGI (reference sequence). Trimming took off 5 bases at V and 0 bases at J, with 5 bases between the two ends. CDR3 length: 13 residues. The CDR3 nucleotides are TGTGCCAGCAGTCAGGGAGCCAAAAACATTCAGTACTTC. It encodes CASSQGAKNIQYF.

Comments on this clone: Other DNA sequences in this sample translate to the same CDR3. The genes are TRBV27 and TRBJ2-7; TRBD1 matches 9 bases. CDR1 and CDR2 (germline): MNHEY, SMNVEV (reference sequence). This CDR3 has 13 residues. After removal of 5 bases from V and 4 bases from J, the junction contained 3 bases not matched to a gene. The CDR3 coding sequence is TGTGCCAGCAGTCCGGGGACAGGGTACGAGCAGTACTTC. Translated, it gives CASSPGTGYEQYF.

CDR3 nucleotides: TGTGCCAGCAGTTTACTAGCGGGAGGCAATGAGCAGTTCTTC. Translation: CASSLLAGGNEQFF. The chain recombines TRBV27 with TRBJ2-1; 11 positions agree with TRBD2. There are 14 residues in the CDR3. Germline CDR1 reads MNHEY; CDR2 reads SMNVEV (reference sequence). After removal of 2 bases from V and 6 bases from J, the junction contained 0 bases not matched to a gene.

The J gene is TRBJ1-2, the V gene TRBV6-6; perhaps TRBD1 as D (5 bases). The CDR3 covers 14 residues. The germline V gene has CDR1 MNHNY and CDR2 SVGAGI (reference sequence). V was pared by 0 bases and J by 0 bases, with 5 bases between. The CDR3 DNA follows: TGTGCCAGCAGTTACTCGGGGGCTAACTATGGCTACACCTTC. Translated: CASSYSGANYGYTF.

The CDR3 is CASSSEGDRVYEQYF. For the CDR3, the DNA is TGTGCCAGCAGCTCCGAGGGGGACAGGGTTTACGAGCAGTACTTC. The chain has TRBV7-6 and TRBJ2-7; 9 nucleotides align to TRBD1. Germline assignment: CDR1 SGHVS and CDR2 FNYEAQ. This CDR3 region has 15 residues. V lost 4 bases and J lost 4; bases outside the gene matches: 8.

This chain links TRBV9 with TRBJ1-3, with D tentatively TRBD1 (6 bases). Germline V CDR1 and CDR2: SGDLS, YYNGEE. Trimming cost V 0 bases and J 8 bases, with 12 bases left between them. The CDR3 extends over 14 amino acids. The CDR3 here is CASSVGGGLDTIYF. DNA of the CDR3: TGTGCCAGCAGCGTAGGAGGGGGGTTGGACACCATATATTTT. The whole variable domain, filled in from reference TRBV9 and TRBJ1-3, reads DSGVTQTPKHLITATGQRVTLRCSPRSGDLSVYWYQQSLDQGLQFLIQYYNGEERAKGNILERFSAQQFPDLHSELNLSSLELGDSALYFCASSVGGGLDTIYFGEGSWLTVV.

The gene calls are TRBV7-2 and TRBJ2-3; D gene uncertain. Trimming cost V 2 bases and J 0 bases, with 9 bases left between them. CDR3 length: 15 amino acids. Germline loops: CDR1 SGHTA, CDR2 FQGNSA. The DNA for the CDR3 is TGTGCCAGCAGCTTACGCGGATCTAGCACAGATACGCAGTATTTT. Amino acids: CASSLRGSSTDTQYF.